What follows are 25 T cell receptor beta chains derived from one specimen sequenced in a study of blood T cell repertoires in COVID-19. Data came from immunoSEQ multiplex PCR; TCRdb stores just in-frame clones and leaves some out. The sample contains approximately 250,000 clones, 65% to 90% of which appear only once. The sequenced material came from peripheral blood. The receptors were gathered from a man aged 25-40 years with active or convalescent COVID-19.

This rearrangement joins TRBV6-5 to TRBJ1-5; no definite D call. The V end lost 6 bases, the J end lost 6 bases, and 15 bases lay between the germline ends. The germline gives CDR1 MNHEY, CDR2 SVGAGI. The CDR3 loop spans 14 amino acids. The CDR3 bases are TGTGCCAGCAGCCAGGCCCAGCGGGGTCAGCCCCAGCATTTT. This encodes CASSQAQRGQPQHF.

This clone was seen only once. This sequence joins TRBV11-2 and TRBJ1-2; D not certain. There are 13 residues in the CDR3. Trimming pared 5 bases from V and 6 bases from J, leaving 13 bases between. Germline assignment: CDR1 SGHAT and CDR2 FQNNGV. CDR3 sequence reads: CASSLQMSNGYTF. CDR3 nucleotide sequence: TGTGCCAGCAGCCTACAGATGAGCAATGGCTACACCTTC.

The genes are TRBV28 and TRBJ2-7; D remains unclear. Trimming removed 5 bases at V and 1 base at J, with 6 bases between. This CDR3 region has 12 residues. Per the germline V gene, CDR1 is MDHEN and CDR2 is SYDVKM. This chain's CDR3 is CASSPGSYEQYF. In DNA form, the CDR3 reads TGTGCCAGCAGTCCGGGTTCCTACGAGCAGTACTTC.

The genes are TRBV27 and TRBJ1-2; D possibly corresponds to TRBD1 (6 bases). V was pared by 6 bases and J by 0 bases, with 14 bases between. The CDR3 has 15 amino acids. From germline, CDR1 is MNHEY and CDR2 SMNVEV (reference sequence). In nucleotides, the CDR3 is TGTGCCAGCAGACGAGACCGGACAGCTAACTATGGCTACACCTTC. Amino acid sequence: CASRRDRTANYGYTF.

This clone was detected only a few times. As DNA, the CDR3 is TGTGCCAGCTCACGGTTATATGGCGGGGATAGCACAGATACGCAGTATTTT. Amino acids: CASSRLYGGDSTDTQYF. The rearrangement links TRBV18 to TRBJ2-3, with a possible D match to TRBD2 (6 bases). The CDR3 is 17 residues long. Germline lookup yields CDR1 KGHSH and CDR2 LQKENI. With 4 bases removed from V and 0 bases from J, the gap between germline ends came to 17 bases.

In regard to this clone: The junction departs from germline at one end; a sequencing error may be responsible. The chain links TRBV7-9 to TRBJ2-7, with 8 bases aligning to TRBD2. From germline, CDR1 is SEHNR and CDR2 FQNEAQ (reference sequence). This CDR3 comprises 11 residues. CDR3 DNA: TGTGCCAGCAGCACGGGACTAGTTTTTGACTTC. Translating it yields CASSTGLVFDF.

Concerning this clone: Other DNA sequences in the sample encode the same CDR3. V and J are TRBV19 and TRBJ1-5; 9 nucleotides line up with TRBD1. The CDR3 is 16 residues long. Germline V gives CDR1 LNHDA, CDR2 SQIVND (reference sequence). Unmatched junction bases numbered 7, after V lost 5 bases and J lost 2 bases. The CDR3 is CASSVQGAYGNQPQHF. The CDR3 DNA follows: TGTGCCAGTAGTGTACAGGGGGCTTATGGCAATCAGCCCCAGCATTTT.

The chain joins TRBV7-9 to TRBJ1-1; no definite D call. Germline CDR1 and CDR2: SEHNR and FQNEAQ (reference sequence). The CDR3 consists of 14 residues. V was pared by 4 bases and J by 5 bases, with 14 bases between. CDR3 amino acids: CASSYGGSRTEAFF. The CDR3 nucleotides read TGTGCCAGCAGCTATGGTGGGTCGAGGACTGAAGCTTTCTTT.

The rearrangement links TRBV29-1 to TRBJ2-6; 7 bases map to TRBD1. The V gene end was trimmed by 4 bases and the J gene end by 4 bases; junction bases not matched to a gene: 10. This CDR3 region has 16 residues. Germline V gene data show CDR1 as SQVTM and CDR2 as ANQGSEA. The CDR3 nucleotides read TGCAGCGTTGTATGGCCAGGGACAGCCGGGGCCAACGTCCTGACTTTC. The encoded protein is CSVVWPGTAGANVLTF.

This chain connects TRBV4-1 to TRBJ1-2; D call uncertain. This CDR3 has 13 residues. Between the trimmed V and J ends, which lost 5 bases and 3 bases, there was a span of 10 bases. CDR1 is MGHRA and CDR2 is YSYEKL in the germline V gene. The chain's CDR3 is CASSTGSHYGYTF. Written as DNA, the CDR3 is TGCGCCAGCAGCACCGGGAGCCACTATGGCTACACCTTC.

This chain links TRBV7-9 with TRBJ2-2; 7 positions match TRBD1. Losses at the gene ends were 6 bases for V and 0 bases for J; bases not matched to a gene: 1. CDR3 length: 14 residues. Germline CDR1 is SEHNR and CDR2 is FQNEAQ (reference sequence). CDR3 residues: CASRGQTNTGELFF. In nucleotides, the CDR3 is TGTGCCAGCAGGGGACAGACGAACACCGGGGAGCTGTTTTTT.

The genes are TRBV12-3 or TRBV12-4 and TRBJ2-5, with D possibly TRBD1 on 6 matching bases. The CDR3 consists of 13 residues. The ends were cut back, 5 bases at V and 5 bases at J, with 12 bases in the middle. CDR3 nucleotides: TGTGCCAGCAGTCTACAGGGCGTTGAGACCCAGTACTTC. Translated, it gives CASSLQGVETQYF.

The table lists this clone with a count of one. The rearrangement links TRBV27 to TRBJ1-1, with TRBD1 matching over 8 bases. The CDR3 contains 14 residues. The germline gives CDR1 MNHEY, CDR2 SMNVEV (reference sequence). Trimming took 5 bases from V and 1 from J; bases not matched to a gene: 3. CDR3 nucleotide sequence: TGTGCCAGCAGTATTACAGGGGGGAACACTGAAGCTTTCTTT. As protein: CASSITGGNTEAFF.

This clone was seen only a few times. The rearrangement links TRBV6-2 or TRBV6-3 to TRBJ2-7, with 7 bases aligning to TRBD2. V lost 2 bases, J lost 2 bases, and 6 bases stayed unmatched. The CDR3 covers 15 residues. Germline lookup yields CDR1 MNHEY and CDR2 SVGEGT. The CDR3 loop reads CASSYARGLTYEQYF. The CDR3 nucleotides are TGTGCCAGCAGTTACGCGCGGGGGTTAACCTACGAGCAGTACTTC.

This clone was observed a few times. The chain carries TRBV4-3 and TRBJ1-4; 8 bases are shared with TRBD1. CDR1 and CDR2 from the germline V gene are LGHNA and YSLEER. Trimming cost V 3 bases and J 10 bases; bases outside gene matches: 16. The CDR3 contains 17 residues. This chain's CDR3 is CASSQERPRTGSGKLFF. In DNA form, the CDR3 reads TGCGCCAGCAGCCAGGAACGGCCACGGACAGGGAGCGGAAAACTGTTTTTT.

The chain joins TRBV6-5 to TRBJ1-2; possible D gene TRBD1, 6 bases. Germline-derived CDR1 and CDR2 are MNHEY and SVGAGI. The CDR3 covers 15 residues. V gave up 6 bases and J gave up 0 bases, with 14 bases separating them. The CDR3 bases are TGTGCCAGCAGCCGGACAGTCTTAGCTAACTATGGCTACACCTTC. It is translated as CASSRTVLANYGYTF.

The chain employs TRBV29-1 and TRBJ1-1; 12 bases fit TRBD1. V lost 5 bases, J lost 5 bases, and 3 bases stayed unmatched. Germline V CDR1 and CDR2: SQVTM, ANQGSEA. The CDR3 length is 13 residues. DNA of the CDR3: TGCAGCGTTTGGGGACAGGGGGCGACTGAAGCTTTCTTT. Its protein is CSVWGQGATEAFF.

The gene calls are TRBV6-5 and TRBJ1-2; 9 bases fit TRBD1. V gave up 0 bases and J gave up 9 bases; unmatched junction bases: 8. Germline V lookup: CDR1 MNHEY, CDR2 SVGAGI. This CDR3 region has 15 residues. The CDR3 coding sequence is TGTGCCAGCAGTTACTCAGACAGGGGGTCGGGTCGCTACACCTTC. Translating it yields CASSYSDRGSGRYTF.

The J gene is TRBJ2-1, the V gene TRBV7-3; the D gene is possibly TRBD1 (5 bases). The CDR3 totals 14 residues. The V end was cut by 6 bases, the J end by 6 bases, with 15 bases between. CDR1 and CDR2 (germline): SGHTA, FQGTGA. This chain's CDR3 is CASSWGPQVNEQFF. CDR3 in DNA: TGTGCCAGCAGTTGGGGCCCTCAGGTCAATGAGCAGTTCTTC.

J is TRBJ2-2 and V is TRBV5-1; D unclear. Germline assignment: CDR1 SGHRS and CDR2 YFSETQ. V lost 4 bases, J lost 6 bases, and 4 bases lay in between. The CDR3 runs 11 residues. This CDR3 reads CASSLAGELFF. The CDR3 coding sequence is TGCGCCAGCAGCCTTGCCGGGGAGCTGTTTTTT.

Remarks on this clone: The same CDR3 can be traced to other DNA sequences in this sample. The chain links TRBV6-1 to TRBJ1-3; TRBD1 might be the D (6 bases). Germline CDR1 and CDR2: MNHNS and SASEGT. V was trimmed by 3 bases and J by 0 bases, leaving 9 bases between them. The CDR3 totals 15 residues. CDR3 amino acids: CASSDFRGSGNTIYF. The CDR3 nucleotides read TGTGCCAGCAGTGATTTCAGGGGCTCTGGAAACACCATATATTTT.

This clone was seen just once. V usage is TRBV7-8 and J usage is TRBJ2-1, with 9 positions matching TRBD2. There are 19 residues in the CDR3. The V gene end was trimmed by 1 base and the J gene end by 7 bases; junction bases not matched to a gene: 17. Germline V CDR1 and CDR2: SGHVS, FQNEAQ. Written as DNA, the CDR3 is TGTGCCAGCAGCTTAGACTATTATGGGGTAGCGGGGGAGGGAAATGAGCAGTTCTTC. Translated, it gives CASSLDYYGVAGEGNEQFF.

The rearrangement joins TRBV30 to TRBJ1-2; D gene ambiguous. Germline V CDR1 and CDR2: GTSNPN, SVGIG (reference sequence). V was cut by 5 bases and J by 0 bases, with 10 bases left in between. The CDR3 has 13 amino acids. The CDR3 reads CAWAQDTNYGYTF. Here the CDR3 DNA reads TGTGCCTGGGCCCAGGATACTAACTATGGCTACACCTTC.

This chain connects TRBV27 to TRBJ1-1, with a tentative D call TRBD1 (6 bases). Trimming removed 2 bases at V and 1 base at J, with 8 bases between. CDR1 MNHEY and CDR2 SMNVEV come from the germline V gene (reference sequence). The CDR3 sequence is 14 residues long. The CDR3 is CASSLGGQNTEAFF. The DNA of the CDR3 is TGTGCCAGCAGTTTAGGGGGACAGAACACTGAAGCTTTCTTT.

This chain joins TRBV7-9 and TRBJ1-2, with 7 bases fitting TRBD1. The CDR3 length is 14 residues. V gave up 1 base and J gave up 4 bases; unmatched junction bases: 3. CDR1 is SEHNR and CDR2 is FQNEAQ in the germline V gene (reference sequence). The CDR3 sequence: CASSLGGTAYGYTF. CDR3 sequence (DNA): TGTGCCAGCAGCTTAGGAGGGACAGCCTATGGCTACACCTTC. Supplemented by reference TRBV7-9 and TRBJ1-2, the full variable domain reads DTGVSQNPRHKITKRGQNVTFRCDPISEHNRLYWYRQTLGQGPEFLTYFQNEAQLEKSRLLSDRFSAERPKGSFSTLEIQRTEQGDSAMYLCASSLGGTAYGYTFGSGTRLTVV.